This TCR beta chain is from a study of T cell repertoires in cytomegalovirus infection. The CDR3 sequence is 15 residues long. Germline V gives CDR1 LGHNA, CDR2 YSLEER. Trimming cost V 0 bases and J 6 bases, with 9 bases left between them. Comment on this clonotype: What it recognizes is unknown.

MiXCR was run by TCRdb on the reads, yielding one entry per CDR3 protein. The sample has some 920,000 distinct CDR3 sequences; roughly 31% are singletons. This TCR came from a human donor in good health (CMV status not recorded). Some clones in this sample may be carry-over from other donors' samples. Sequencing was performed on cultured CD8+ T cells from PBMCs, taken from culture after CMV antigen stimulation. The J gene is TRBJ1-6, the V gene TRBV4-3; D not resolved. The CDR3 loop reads CASSQDRGLNSPLHF. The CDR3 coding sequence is TGCGCCAGCAGCCAAGATCGCGGACTTAATTCACCCCTCCACTTT.